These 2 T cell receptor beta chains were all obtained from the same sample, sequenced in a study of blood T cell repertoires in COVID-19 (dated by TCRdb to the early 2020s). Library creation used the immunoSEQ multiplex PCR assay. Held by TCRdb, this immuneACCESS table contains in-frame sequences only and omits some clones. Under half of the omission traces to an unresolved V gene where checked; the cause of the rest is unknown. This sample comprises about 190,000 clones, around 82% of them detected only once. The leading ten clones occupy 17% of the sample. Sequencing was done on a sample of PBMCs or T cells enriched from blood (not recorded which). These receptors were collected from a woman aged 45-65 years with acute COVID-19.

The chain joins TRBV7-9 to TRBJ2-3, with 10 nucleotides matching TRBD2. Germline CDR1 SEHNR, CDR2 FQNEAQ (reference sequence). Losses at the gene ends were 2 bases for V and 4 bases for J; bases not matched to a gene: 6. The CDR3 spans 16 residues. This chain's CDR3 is CASSLMSSGGSDTQYF. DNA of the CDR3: TGTGCCAGCAGCTTAATGTCTAGCGGGGGTTCAGATACGCAGTATTTT. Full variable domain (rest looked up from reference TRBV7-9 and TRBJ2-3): DTGVSQNPRHKITKRGQNVTFRCDPISEHNRLYWYRQTLGQGPEFLTYFQNEAQLEKSRLLSDRFSAERPKGSFSTLEIQRTEQGDSAMYLCASSLMSSGGSDTQYFGPGTRLTVL.

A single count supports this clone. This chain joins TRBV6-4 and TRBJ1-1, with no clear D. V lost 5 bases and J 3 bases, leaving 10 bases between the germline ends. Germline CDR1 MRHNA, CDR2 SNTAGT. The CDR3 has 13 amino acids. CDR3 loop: CASSTQADTEAFF. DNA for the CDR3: TGTGCCAGCAGTACCCAGGCCGACACTGAAGCTTTCTTT.